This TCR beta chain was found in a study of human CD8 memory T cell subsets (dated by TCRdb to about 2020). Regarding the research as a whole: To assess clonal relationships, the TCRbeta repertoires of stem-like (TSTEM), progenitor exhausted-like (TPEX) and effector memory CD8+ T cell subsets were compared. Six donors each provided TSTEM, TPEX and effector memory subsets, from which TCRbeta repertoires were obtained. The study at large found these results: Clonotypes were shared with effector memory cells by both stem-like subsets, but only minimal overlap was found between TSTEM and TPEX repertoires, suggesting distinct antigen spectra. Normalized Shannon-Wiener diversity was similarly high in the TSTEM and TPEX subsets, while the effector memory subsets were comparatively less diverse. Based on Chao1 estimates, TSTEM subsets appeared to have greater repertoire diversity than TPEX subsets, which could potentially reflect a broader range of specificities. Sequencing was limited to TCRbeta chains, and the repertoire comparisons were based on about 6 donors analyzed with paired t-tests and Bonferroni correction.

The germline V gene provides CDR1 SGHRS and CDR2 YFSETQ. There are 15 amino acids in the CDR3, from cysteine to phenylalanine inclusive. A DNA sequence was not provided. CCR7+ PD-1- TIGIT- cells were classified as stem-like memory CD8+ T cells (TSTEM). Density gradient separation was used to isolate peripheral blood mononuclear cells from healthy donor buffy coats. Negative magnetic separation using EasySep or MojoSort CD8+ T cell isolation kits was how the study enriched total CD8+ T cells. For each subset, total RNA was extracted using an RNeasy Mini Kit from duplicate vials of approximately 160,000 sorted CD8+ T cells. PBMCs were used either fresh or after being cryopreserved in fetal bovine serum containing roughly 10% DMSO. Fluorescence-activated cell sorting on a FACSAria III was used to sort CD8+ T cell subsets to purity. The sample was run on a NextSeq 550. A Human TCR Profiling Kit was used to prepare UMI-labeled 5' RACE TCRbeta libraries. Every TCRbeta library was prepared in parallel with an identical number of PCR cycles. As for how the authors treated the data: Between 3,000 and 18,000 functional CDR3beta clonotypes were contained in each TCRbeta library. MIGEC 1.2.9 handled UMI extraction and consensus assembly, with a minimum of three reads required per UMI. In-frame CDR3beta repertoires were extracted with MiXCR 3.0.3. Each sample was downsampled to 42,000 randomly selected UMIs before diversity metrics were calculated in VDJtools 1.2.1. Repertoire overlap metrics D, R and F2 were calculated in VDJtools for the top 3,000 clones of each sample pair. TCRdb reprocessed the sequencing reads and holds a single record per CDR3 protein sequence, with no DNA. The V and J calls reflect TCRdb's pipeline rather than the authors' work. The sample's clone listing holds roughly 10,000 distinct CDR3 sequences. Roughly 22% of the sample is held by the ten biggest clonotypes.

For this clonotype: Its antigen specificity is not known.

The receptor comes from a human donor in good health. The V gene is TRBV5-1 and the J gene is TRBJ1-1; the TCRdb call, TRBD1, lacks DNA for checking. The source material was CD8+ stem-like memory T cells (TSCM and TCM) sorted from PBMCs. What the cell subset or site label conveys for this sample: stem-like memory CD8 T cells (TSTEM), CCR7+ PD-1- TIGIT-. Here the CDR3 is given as CASSLIFGGNTEAFF.